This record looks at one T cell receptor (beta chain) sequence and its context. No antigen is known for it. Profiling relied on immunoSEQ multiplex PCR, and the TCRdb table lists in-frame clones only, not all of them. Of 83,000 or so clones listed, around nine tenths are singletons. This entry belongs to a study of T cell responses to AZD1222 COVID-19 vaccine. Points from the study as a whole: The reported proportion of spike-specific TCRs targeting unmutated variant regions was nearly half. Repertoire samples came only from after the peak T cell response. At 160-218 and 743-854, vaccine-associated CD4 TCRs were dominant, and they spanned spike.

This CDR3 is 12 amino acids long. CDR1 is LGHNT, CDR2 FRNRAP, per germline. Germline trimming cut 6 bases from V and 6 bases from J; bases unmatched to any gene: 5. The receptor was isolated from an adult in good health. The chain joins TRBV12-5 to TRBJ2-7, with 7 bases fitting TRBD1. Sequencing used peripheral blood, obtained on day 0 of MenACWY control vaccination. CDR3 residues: CASGPTGVEQYF. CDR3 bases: TGTGCTAGTGGACCAACAGGGGTCGAGCAGTACTTC.